Included here is one TCR beta chain sequence, with context. Its matching antigen is unknown. Together with a sample-barcoded 5' primer, a J-beta primer mix was included in a second PCR lasting about 6 to 12 cycles. Every individual sample yielded 2.5 million or more paired-end reads (each containing CDR3). TCRdb itself ran the 5' RACE reads through MiXCR, one entry per CDR3 protein. The repertoire holds approximately 800,000 distinct CDR3 sequences, with 62% as singletons. The record originates from a study of blood T cells in healthy people across ages. Study results and caveats: A roughly linear age-dependent decrease characterized TCR beta diversity per million T cells. Long-lived donors exceeded aged donors in naive CD4+ cells and diversity. The study found TCR beta diversity correlated strongly with naive T cell percentage.

V was pared by 4 bases and J by 2 bases, with 7 bases of the junction left unmatched. CDR3 size: 16 residues. Germline assignment: CDR1 LGHNA and CDR2 YNFKEQ. The chain has TRBV4-2 and TRBJ2-3, with 9 bases fitting TRBD1. The material sequenced was blood. This TCR derives from a man aged 25 to 40 in good health. The DNA for the CDR3 is TGTGCCAGCAGCCCCGTCGGGGACAGGGCCACAGATACGCAGTATTTT. Amino acids: CASSPVGDRATDTQYF.